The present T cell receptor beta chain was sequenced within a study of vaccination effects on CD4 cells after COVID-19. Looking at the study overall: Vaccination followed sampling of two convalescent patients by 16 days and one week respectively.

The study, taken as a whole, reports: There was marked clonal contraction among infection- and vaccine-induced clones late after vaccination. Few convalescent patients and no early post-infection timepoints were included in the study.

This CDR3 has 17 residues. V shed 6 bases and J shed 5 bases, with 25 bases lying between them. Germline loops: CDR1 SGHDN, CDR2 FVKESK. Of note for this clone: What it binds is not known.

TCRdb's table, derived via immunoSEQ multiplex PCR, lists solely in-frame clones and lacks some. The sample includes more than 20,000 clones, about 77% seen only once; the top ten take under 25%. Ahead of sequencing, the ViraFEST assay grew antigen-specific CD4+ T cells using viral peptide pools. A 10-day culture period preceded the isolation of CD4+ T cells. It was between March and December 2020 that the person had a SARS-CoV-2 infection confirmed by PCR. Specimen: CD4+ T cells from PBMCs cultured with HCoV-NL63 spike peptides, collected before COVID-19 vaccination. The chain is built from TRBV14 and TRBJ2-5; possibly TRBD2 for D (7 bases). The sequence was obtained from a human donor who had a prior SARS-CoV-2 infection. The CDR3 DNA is TGTGCCAGCAGACCCGGAACGGCGGGGGCCGCCAGGGAGACCCAGTACTTC. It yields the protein CASRPGTAGAARETQYF.